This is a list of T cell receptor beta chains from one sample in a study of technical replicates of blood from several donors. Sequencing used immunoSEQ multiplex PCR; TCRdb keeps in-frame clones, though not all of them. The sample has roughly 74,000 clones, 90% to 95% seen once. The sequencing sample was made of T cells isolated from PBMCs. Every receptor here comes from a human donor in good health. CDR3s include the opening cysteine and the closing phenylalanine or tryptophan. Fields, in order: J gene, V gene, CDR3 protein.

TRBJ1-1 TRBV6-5 CASSYWGRGTEAFF
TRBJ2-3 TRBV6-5 CASSSGLAHGTQYF
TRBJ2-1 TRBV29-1 CSVGTSGPNEQFF
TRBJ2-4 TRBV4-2 CASSQGLAGGPLNIQYF
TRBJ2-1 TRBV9 CASSGGGLGPYNEQFF
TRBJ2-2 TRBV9 CASSSSGNTGELFF
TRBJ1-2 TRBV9 CASSVGVNRDLYGYTF
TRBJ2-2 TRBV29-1 CSVYRNTGELFF
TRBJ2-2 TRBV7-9 CASSFASGTGELFF
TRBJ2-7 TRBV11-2 CASLESYEQYF
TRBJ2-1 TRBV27 CASSPNREGNEQFF
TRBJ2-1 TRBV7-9 CASRQSSGSNREQFF
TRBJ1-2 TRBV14 CASSQVTGEVYGYTF
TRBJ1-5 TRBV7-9 CASSPSGGRSNQPQHF
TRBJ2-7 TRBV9 CASSESSGRGFYEQYF
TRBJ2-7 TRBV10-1 CASSDGWSSYEQYF
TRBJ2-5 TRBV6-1 CASSEWDRGREETQYF
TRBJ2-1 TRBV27 CASSLWGGRDEQFF
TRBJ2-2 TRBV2 CASKSTSMANTGELFF
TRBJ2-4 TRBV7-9 CASSGTLNIQYF
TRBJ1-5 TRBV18 CASSPPGQGKEPQHF
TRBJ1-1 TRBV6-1 CASRKGDTEAFF